This paragraph covers one TCR beta chain sequence. Its specificity is unknown. The source of the sample is a study of shared clonotypes between healthy human individuals. Points from the study as a whole: Shared clonotypes: roughly 4.7% naive CD4, about 3.5% naive CD8, about 2.4% memory CD4, roughly 0.4% memory CD8.

Germline CDR1 and CDR2: SEHNR and FQNEAQ (reference sequence). V was shortened by 5 bases and J by 1 base, with 17 bases between the two germline ends. The CDR3 totals 16 residues. A deep-level run was used for the assay. Sorted-subset replicate PCR reactions contained roughly 190 ng DNA, corresponding to some 29,000 T cell genomes. Here immunoSEQ multiplex PCR was the method, and the copy in TCRdb shows in-frame clones only, minus some. Among about 510,000 clones listed, 90% to 96% were seen once. J is TRBJ1-2 and V is TRBV7-9, with D unresolved. The source is a woman in her twenties or thirties in good health. The specimen sequenced was naive CD4+ T cells sorted from blood. This sample's subset: CD45RA+ positively selected. CDR3 coding DNA: TGTGCCAGCAGCCCTTCCGGGATCCTTCTTAACTATGGCTACACCTTC. It specifies CASSPSGILLNYGYTF.